The subject of this entry is one T cell receptor (beta chain). This sample stems from a study of control samples from healthy donors and cancer patients. Generated by immunoSEQ multiplex PCR, the TCRdb table keeps only in-frame clones and is missing some. The sample lists approximately 49,000 clones; about nine tenths were seen once. The ends were cut back, 7 bases at V and 4 bases at J, with 29 bases in the middle. This CDR3 is built from 18 residues. Germline CDR1 and CDR2: WNHNN and SYGVQD (reference sequence). The rearrangement links TRBV10-1 to TRBJ2-7; D is possibly TRBD2 (6 bases). Input material: PBMCs. The receptor was derived from a man aged 40-49 years with colorectal cancer. CDR3 nucleotide sequence: TGCGCCAGCAACGAACTAGCCCAAAAGTGGCTAGATTTGTACGAGCAGTACTTC. It translates to CASNELAQKWLDLYEQYF.